These T cell receptor beta chains were read from a single sample in a study of blood T cell repertoires in COVID-19. Generated by immunoSEQ multiplex PCR, the TCRdb table keeps only in-frame clones and is missing some. The table includes 240,000 or so clones, approximately 83% detected once. Sequencing was performed on PBMCs or T cells enriched from blood (not recorded which). The origin of the receptors is a woman aged 40-49 years with acute COVID-19. Both conserved end residues are part of each CDR3. Each record gives: D gene, J gene, V gene, clone size, CDR3 protein, CDR3 DNA. The D gene is left open where the match is weak. Clone size is shown for a subset of rows, as once, few, many or a class of expanded clone.

D gene: NA; J gene: TRBJ1-1; V gene: TRBV20-1; clone size: NA; CDR3 protein: CSARNGRAFF; CDR3 DNA: TGCAGTGCTAGGAACGGTCGAGCTTTCTTT
D gene: NA; J gene: TRBJ2-1; V gene: TRBV3-1/TRBV3-2; clone size: once; CDR3 protein: CASSQDPQGNEQFF; CDR3 DNA: TGTGCCAGCAGCCAAGACCCCCAGGGCAATGAGCAGTTCTTC
D gene: TRBD2; J gene: TRBJ2-7; V gene: TRBV14; clone size: NA; CDR3 protein: CASSPLGRGLAGPEQYF; CDR3 DNA: TGTGCCAGCAGCCCCCTCGGCCGGGGACTAGCGGGCCCCGAGCAGTACTTC
D gene: TRBD2; J gene: TRBJ2-7; V gene: TRBV19; clone size: NA; CDR3 protein: CASSPFRLAGRYEQYF; CDR3 DNA: TGTGCCAGTAGTCCCTTCCGACTAGCGGGACGATACGAGCAGTACTTC
D gene: NA; J gene: TRBJ2-5; V gene: TRBV6-5; clone size: NA; CDR3 protein: CASAGTDTETQYF; CDR3 DNA: TGTGCCAGCGCGGGGACTGACACGGAGACCCAGTACTTC
D gene: NA; J gene: TRBJ2-7; V gene: TRBV5-1; clone size: NA; CDR3 protein: CASSPRGVSSYEQYF; CDR3 DNA: TGCGCCAGCAGCCCCCGCGGGGTGAGCTCCTACGAGCAGTACTTC
D gene: NA; J gene: TRBJ2-7; V gene: TRBV11-2; clone size: NA; CDR3 protein: CASSLALSYEQYF; CDR3 DNA: TGTGCCAGCAGCTTAGCGCTAAGCTACGAGCAGTACTTC
D gene: TRBD1; J gene: TRBJ1-2; V gene: TRBV29-1; clone size: NA; CDR3 protein: CSVDLGDRGLGYTF; CDR3 DNA: TGCAGCGTGGACCTGGGGGACAGGGGGCTTGGCTACACCTTC
D gene: NA; J gene: TRBJ1-5; V gene: TRBV7-8; clone size: NA; CDR3 protein: CASSLGQSNQPQHF; CDR3 DNA: TGTGCCAGCAGCTTAGGACAAAGCAATCAGCCCCAGCATTTT
D gene: TRBD1; J gene: TRBJ1-2; V gene: TRBV28; clone size: once; CDR3 protein: CASRSTGGDGYTF; CDR3 DNA: TGTGCCAGCAGGTCTACAGGGGGCGATGGCTACACCTTC
D gene: TRBD2; J gene: TRBJ2-5; V gene: TRBV12-5; clone size: NA; CDR3 protein: CASATPRGVETQYF; CDR3 DNA: TGTGCTAGTGCCACGCCACGGGGGGTGGAGACCCAGTACTTC
D gene: TRBD2; J gene: TRBJ2-1; V gene: TRBV5-5; clone size: NA; CDR3 protein: CASSRLAGGSYNEQFF; CDR3 DNA: TGTGCCAGCAGCCGACTAGCGGGAGGGAGCTACAATGAGCAGTTCTTC
D gene: NA; J gene: TRBJ2-6; V gene: TRBV18; clone size: NA; CDR3 protein: CASSLPPGANVLTF; CDR3 DNA: TGTGCCAGCTCACTTCCTCCTGGGGCCAACGTCCTGACTTTC
D gene: NA; J gene: TRBJ2-1; V gene: TRBV6-4; clone size: NA; CDR3 protein: CASSSSGYNEQFF; CDR3 DNA: TGTGCCAGCAGTAGTTCGGGTTACAATGAGCAGTTCTTC
D gene: TRBD2; J gene: TRBJ2-1; V gene: TRBV9; clone size: NA; CDR3 protein: CASSLGAGSSYNEQFF; CDR3 DNA: TGTGCCAGCAGCCTTGGAGCGGGGAGCTCCTACAATGAGCAGTTCTTC
D gene: TRBD2; J gene: TRBJ2-2; V gene: TRBV11-3; clone size: NA; CDR3 protein: CASSLAGGNTGELFF; CDR3 DNA: TGTGCCAGCAGCTTAGCGGGAGGGAACACCGGGGAGCTGTTTTTT
D gene: TRBD1; J gene: TRBJ1-2; V gene: TRBV28; clone size: NA; CDR3 protein: CASSLGQSGYTF; CDR3 DNA: TGTGCCAGCAGTTTGGGACAGTCCGGCTACACCTTC
D gene: TRBD2; J gene: TRBJ2-1; V gene: TRBV3-1/TRBV3-2; clone size: NA; CDR3 protein: CASSQRLAGLYNEQFF; CDR3 DNA: TGTGCCAGCAGCCAAAGACTAGCGGGACTTTACAATGAGCAGTTCTTC
D gene: TRBD2; J gene: TRBJ2-1; V gene: TRBV24-1; clone size: NA; CDR3 protein: CATSDQGLAGDNEQFF; CDR3 DNA: TGTGCCACCAGTGATCAAGGACTAGCGGGAGACAATGAGCAGTTCTTC
D gene: TRBD1; J gene: TRBJ2-2; V gene: TRBV27; clone size: NA; CDR3 protein: CASRTGTNTGELFF; CDR3 DNA: TGTGCCAGCCGGACAGGGACGAACACCGGGGAGCTGTTTTTT
D gene: NA; J gene: TRBJ2-1; V gene: TRBV27; clone size: NA; CDR3 protein: CASSSLREPYNEQFF; CDR3 DNA: TGTGCCAGCAGTTCATTACGGGAGCCATACAATGAGCAGTTCTTC
D gene: NA; J gene: TRBJ1-2; V gene: TRBV12-3/TRBV12-4; clone size: NA; CDR3 protein: CASSFGTIYGYTF; CDR3 DNA: TGTGCCAGCAGTTTCGGGACAATCTATGGCTACACCTTC
D gene: NA; J gene: TRBJ2-7; V gene: TRBV18; clone size: once; CDR3 protein: CASSPGGGGTSYEQYF; CDR3 DNA: TGTGCCAGCTCACCCGGAGGGGGCGGGACCTCCTACGAGCAGTACTTC
D gene: NA; J gene: TRBJ1-2; V gene: TRBV5-1; clone size: NA; CDR3 protein: CASSPLQQGFGYTF; CDR3 DNA: TGCGCCAGCAGCCCGCTCCAACAGGGTTTCGGCTACACCTTC
D gene: TRBD2; J gene: TRBJ2-2; V gene: TRBV29-1; clone size: NA; CDR3 protein: CSVRTSGTGKLFF; CDR3 DNA: TGCAGCGTTCGGACTAGCGGTACCGGGAAGCTGTTTTTT
D gene: TRBD1; J gene: TRBJ1-3; V gene: TRBV7-9; clone size: few; CDR3 protein: CASSPQGTSGNTIYF; CDR3 DNA: TGTGCCAGCAGCCCACAGGGGACCTCTGGAAACACCATATATTTT
D gene: NA; J gene: TRBJ2-1; V gene: TRBV19; clone size: NA; CDR3 protein: CASTQGLSYNEQFF; CDR3 DNA: TGTGCCAGTACCCAGGGACTTTCCTACAATGAGCAGTTCTTC
D gene: NA; J gene: TRBJ1-2; V gene: TRBV5-6; clone size: once; CDR3 protein: CASSGGLWDYGYTF; CDR3 DNA: TGTGCCAGCAGCGGGGGACTGTGGGACTATGGCTACACCTTC
D gene: TRBD2; J gene: TRBJ2-1; V gene: TRBV6-5; clone size: NA; CDR3 protein: CASSYELAGGYNEQFF; CDR3 DNA: TGTGCCAGCAGTTACGAACTAGCGGGAGGATACAATGAGCAGTTCTTC
D gene: NA; J gene: TRBJ2-1; V gene: TRBV24-1; clone size: once; CDR3 protein: CATSGFGSGVSYNEQFF; CDR3 DNA: TGTGCCACCAGTGGTTTTGGTAGCGGAGTGTCCTACAATGAGCAGTTCTTC
D gene: NA; J gene: TRBJ1-2; V gene: TRBV27; clone size: NA; CDR3 protein: CASRPPGLSYGYTF; CDR3 DNA: TGTGCCAGCAGACCCCCGGGACTGAGCTATGGCTACACCTTC
D gene: TRBD1; J gene: TRBJ1-1; V gene: TRBV24-1; clone size: few; CDR3 protein: CATSDHSQGGEAFF; CDR3 DNA: TGTGCCACCAGTGATCATTCACAGGGGGGTGAAGCTTTCTTT
D gene: NA; J gene: TRBJ2-7; V gene: TRBV5-4; clone size: NA; CDR3 protein: CASRVWSSYEQYF; CDR3 DNA: TGTGCCAGCCGAGTTTGGAGCTCCTACGAGCAGTACTTC
D gene: NA; J gene: TRBJ1-2; V gene: TRBV6-5; clone size: NA; CDR3 protein: CASRYGTFDGYTF; CDR3 DNA: TGTGCCAGCAGATACGGGACATTTGATGGCTACACCTTC
D gene: NA; J gene: TRBJ2-3; V gene: TRBV3-1/TRBV3-2; clone size: NA; CDR3 protein: CASSQARLASTDTQYF; CDR3 DNA: TGTGCCAGCAGCCAAGCCCGGCTAGCTAGCACAGATACGCAGTATTTT
D gene: NA; J gene: TRBJ2-3; V gene: TRBV7-6; clone size: NA; CDR3 protein: CASSLMSAGLTDTQYF; CDR3 DNA: TGTGCCAGCAGCTTAATGTCGGCGGGGCTCACAGATACGCAGTATTTT
D gene: NA; J gene: TRBJ1-6; V gene: TRBV9; clone size: NA; CDR3 protein: CASSGTQGYNSPLHF; CDR3 DNA: TGTGCCAGCAGCGGGACCCAGGGCTATAATTCACCCCTCCACTTT
D gene: NA; J gene: TRBJ1-1; V gene: TRBV5-1; clone size: NA; CDR3 protein: CASSLYGGRNTEAFF; CDR3 DNA: TGCGCCAGCAGCTTGTATGGGGGCAGGAACACTGAAGCTTTCTTT
D gene: NA; J gene: TRBJ1-5; V gene: TRBV27; clone size: NA; CDR3 protein: CASSLRDNQPQHF; CDR3 DNA: TGTGCCAGCAGCCTTCGGGACAATCAGCCCCAGCATTTT
D gene: TRBD2; J gene: TRBJ2-7; V gene: TRBV19; clone size: NA; CDR3 protein: CASSMGTSGSYEQYF; CDR3 DNA: TGTGCCAGTAGTATGGGGACTAGCGGGTCCTACGAGCAGTACTTC
D gene: NA; J gene: TRBJ2-2; V gene: TRBV7-7; clone size: NA; CDR3 protein: CASSFGKTNTGELFF; CDR3 DNA: TGTGCTAGCAGCTTCGGGAAAACGAACACCGGGGAGCTGTTTTTT
D gene: TRBD1; J gene: TRBJ2-5; V gene: TRBV12-3/TRBV12-4; clone size: NA; CDR3 protein: CASSHDREETQYF; CDR3 DNA: TGTGCCAGCAGCCATGACAGGGAAGAGACCCAGTACTTC
D gene: NA; J gene: TRBJ1-4; V gene: TRBV19; clone size: NA; CDR3 protein: CASRTAATNEKLFF; CDR3 DNA: TGTGCCAGTAGAACCGCGGCAACTAATGAAAAACTGTTTTTT
D gene: NA; J gene: TRBJ2-3; V gene: TRBV20-1; clone size: NA; CDR3 protein: CSASLEGTDTQYF; CDR3 DNA: TGCAGTGCTAGTCTAGAAGGCACAGATACGCAGTATTTT
D gene: NA; J gene: TRBJ2-1; V gene: TRBV7-8; clone size: NA; CDR3 protein: CASSLAGRYNEQFF; CDR3 DNA: TGTGCCAGCAGCTTGGCGGGACGATACAATGAGCAGTTCTTC
D gene: NA; J gene: TRBJ1-1; V gene: TRBV12-3/TRBV12-4; clone size: NA; CDR3 protein: CASSPFASEAFF; CDR3 DNA: TGTGCCAGCAGCCCATTCGCCAGTGAAGCTTTCTTT
D gene: NA; J gene: TRBJ1-6; V gene: TRBV6-2/TRBV6-3; clone size: NA; CDR3 protein: CASSTPGGVNSPLHF; CDR3 DNA: TGTGCCAGCAGTACCCCGGGGGGGGTTAATTCACCCCTCCACTTT
D gene: NA; J gene: TRBJ1-2; V gene: TRBV4-1; clone size: NA; CDR3 protein: CASSQDRGASAYTF; CDR3 DNA: TGCGCCAGCAGCCAAGATCGCGGGGCCTCCGCCTACACCTTC
D gene: NA; J gene: TRBJ1-6; V gene: TRBV5-4; clone size: once; CDR3 protein: CAVRGGPNSPLHF; CDR3 DNA: TGTGCCGTTCGCGGAGGGCCGAATTCACCCCTCCACTTT
D gene: TRBD1; J gene: TRBJ1-2; V gene: TRBV11-2; clone size: NA; CDR3 protein: CASSPLRGRGYGYTF; CDR3 DNA: TGTGCCAGCAGCCCCCTGAGGGGGCGTGGGTATGGCTACACCTTC
D gene: TRBD1; J gene: TRBJ1-6; V gene: TRBV30; clone size: NA; CDR3 protein: CAWTGTGGESPLHF; CDR3 DNA: TGTGCCTGGACCGGGACAGGGGGCGAGTCACCCCTCCACTTT
D gene: NA; J gene: TRBJ1-2; V gene: TRBV6-5; clone size: few; CDR3 protein: CASSYSRQGGGYTF; CDR3 DNA: TGTGCCAGCAGTTACTCGCGGCAGGGTGGTGGCTACACCTTC
D gene: TRBD2; J gene: TRBJ2-1; V gene: TRBV5-1; clone size: NA; CDR3 protein: CASRGLAGGEQFF; CDR3 DNA: TGCGCCAGCAGAGGGTTAGCGGGAGGTGAGCAGTTCTTC
D gene: TRBD1; J gene: TRBJ1-5; V gene: TRBV5-5; clone size: NA; CDR3 protein: CASSNPGQGPLRAVHF; CDR3 DNA: TGTGCCAGCAGCAATCCGGGACAGGGGCCCCTACGAGCTGTGCATTTT
D gene: TRBD1; J gene: TRBJ2-7; V gene: TRBV5-1; clone size: NA; CDR3 protein: CASSPGTGDYEQYF; CDR3 DNA: TGCGCCAGCAGCCCCGGGACAGGGGACTACGAGCAGTACTTC
D gene: TRBD2; J gene: TRBJ2-7; V gene: TRBV10-1; clone size: NA; CDR3 protein: CASSEGLAVTYEQYF; CDR3 DNA: TGCGCCAGCAGTGAAGGACTAGCTGTTACCTACGAGCAGTACTTC
D gene: NA; J gene: TRBJ2-2; V gene: TRBV7-3; clone size: NA; CDR3 protein: CASSSQSGEGRTGELFF; CDR3 DNA: TGTGCCAGCAGCTCGCAGTCGGGAGAGGGTAGGACCGGGGAGCTGTTTTTT
D gene: TRBD1; J gene: TRBJ2-7; V gene: TRBV27; clone size: NA; CDR3 protein: CASTSGTGVYEQYF; CDR3 DNA: TGTGCCAGCACTTCTGGGACAGGGGTCTACGAGCAGTACTTC
D gene: NA; J gene: TRBJ2-1; V gene: TRBV20-1; clone size: NA; CDR3 protein: CSASFQGGRHEQFF; CDR3 DNA: TGCAGTGCTAGTTTCCAGGGGGGCCGGCATGAGCAGTTCTTC